This is a list of T cell receptor beta chains from one sample in a study of T cell responses to AZD1222 COVID-19 vaccine. Libraries were prepared by immunoSEQ multiplex PCR; TCRdb keeps only in-frame clonotypes and omits some of them. The sample yields about 45,000 clones, around 77% seen once. The source material was peripheral blood, sampled 28 days after the second dose of the MenACWY control vaccine. Every receptor here comes from an adult who received the MenACWY meningococcal vaccine as a control. Each CDR3 is given with its conserved first and last residue. Each record gives: D gene, clone size, V gene, J gene, CDR3 protein, CDR3 DNA. The D gene is left open where the match is weak. Clone size is not always given. Where it is, it says once, few, many or a class for expanded clones.

.	.	TRBV4-2	TRBJ2-1	CASSQDAAEGDEQFF	TGTGCCAGCAGCCAAGACGCAGCGGAGGGGGATGAGCAGTTCTTC
.	.	TRBV3-1/TRBV3-2	TRBJ1-5	CASSQGLYSNQPQHF	TGTGCCAGCAGCCAAGGGCTTTATAGCAATCAGCCCCAGCATTTT
.	.	TRBV30	TRBJ1-3	CAWSVQGQVSGNTIYF	TGTGCCTGGAGTGTACAGGGTCAGGTCTCTGGAAACACCATATATTTT
.	.	TRBV16	TRBJ1-4	CASSRQVQGEKLFF	TGTGCCAGCAGCCGACAGGTGCAGGGTGAAAAACTGTTTTTT
TRBD1	.	TRBV5-1	TRBJ2-1	CASNRGSRIDEQFF	TGCGCCAGCAACAGGGGCTCCCGCATCGATGAGCAGTTCTTC
.	.	TRBV4-2	TRBJ1-1	CASSQEGGTEAFF	TGTGCCAGCAGCCAAGAGGGGGGCACTGAAGCTTTCTTT
.	.	TRBV13	TRBJ1-1	CASTQGLNTEAFF	TGTGCCAGCACTCAGGGACTGAACACTGAAGCTTTCTTT
.	.	TRBV5-4	TRBJ1-1	CASATRPSLNTEAFF	TGTGCCAGCGCAACGCGACCGTCATTGAACACTGAAGCTTTCTTT
.	.	TRBV27	TRBJ1-1	CASSPRGLGGTEAFF	TGTGCCAGCAGTCCTAGGGGTCTGGGGGGCACTGAAGCTTTCTTT
.	.	TRBV5-4	TRBJ1-1	CASSSQSSEAFF	TGTGCCAGCAGCTCACAGTCGAGCGAAGCTTTCTTT
TRBD1	.	TRBV30	TRBJ2-3	CAWSWTGSTDTQYF	TGTGCCTGGAGTTGGACAGGGAGCACAGATACGCAGTATTTT
TRBD1	once	TRBV6-1	TRBJ1-5	CASSVQGASGNQPQHF	TGTGCCAGCAGTGTACAGGGGGCGAGTGGCAATCAGCCCCAGCATTTT
.	.	TRBV7-9	TRBJ1-1	CASSLHRLAEAFF	TGTGCCAGCAGCTTACACCGGCTAGCTGAAGCTTTCTTT
.	.	TRBV30	TRBJ1-4	CAWARDDEKLFF	TGTGCCTGGGCCAGGGATGATGAAAAACTGTTTTTT
.	few	TRBV12-3/TRBV12-4	TRBJ1-5	CASSPYGSPQHF	TGTGCCAGCAGCCCCTATGGATCTCCCCAGCATTTT
TRBD2	.	TRBV10-2	TRBJ2-1	CASSRLAGGGEQFF	TGCGCCAGCAGTAGACTAGCGGGGGGCGGGGAGCAGTTCTTC
TRBD1	once	TRBV2	TRBJ1-5	CAVRRTGHSNQPQHF	TGTGCCGTACGAAGGACAGGTCATAGCAATCAGCCCCAGCATTTT
.	.	TRBV2	TRBJ1-6	CASSEAWGPGRSPLHF	TGTGCCAGCAGTGAAGCGTGGGGACCGGGTCGTTCACCCCTCCACTTT
.	few	TRBV3-1/TRBV3-2	TRBJ1-6	CASSPLSTNSPLHF	TGTGCCAGCAGCCCTCTTTCAACCAATTCACCCCTCCACTTT
.	.	TRBV5-5	TRBJ1-1	CASSFPPGGRNTEAFF	TGTGCCAGCAGCTTTCCTCCGGGCGGGAGGAACACTGAAGCTTTCTTT
.	once	TRBV4-1	TRBJ2-7	CASSHVGDRYEQYF	TGCGCCAGCAGCCACGTAGGGGACCGCTACGAGCAGTACTTC
.	.	TRBV7-9	TRBJ1-2	CASSIRQTLYGYTF	TGTGCCAGCAGCATAAGACAGACGCTCTATGGCTACACCTTC
.	.	TRBV12-3/TRBV12-4	TRBJ1-2	CASSLFLNYGYTF	TGTGCCAGCAGTTTATTCCTTAACTATGGCTACACCTTC
TRBD1	.	TRBV4-1	TRBJ2-3	CASSQGWGQGGGDTQYF	TGCGCCAGCAGCCAAGGCTGGGGACAGGGAGGGGGAGATACGCAGTATTTT
TRBD1	.	TRBV4-2	TRBJ2-7	CASSQGSGDSSYEQYF	TGTGCCAGCAGCCAAGGGAGTGGGGACAGCTCCTACGAGCAGTACTTC
TRBD1	.	TRBV6-7	TRBJ2-1	CASSYRGQYNEQFF	TGTGCCAGCAGTTACAGGGGGCAGTACAATGAGCAGTTCTTC
.	few	TRBV25-1	TRBJ2-2	CASSEVAGTDTGELFF	TGTGCCAGCAGTGAAGTGGCAGGGACGGACACCGGGGAGCTGTTTTTT
.	few	TRBV29-1	TRBJ2-7	CSVKTGTFGYEQYF	TGCAGCGTTAAGACAGGCACTTTCGGCTACGAGCAGTACTTC
.	.	TRBV27	TRBJ1-6	CASSLEPYNSPLHF	TGTGCCAGCAGTTTAGAACCCTATAATTCACCCCTCCACTTT
TRBD1	.	TRBV4-1	TRBJ1-5	CASSRTGGGNQPQHF	TGCGCCAGCAGCCGGACAGGGGGTGGCAATCAGCCCCAGCATTTT
.	few	TRBV7-8	TRBJ2-1	CASSLVARREWNEQFF	TGTGCCAGCAGCTTAGTAGCTCGCCGAGAGTGGAATGAGCAGTTCTTC
.	.	TRBV11-2	TRBJ1-1	CASSLLDRGEAFF	TGTGCCAGCAGCCTACTCGACCGGGGAGAAGCTTTCTTT
.	few	TRBV5-1	TRBJ2-2	CASSHGDLVSGELFF	TGCGCCAGCAGCCATGGGGACCTCGTATCCGGGGAGCTGTTTTTT
.	.	TRBV6-1	TRBJ1-2	CASSEALGQHSYGYTF	TGTGCCAGCAGTGAAGCGTTAGGACAGCACTCCTATGGCTACACCTTC
.	.	TRBV3-1/TRBV3-2	TRBJ1-4	CASSQRGRGEKLFF	TGTGCCAGCAGCCAGAGGGGGAGGGGTGAAAAACTGTTTTTT
.	.	TRBV10-2	TRBJ2-7	CASSGGDYEQYF	TGCGCCAGCAGTGGGGGGGACTACGAGCAGTACTTC
.	.	TRBV2	TRBJ1-5	CASSREGSNQPQHF	TGTGCCAGCAGCAGGGAGGGGAGCAATCAGCCCCAGCATTTT
.	many	TRBV6-5	TRBJ1-2	CASSYSGQVGYTF	TGTGCCAGCAGTTACTCTGGACAAGTTGGCTACACCTTC
.	.	TRBV27	TRBJ2-6	CASSFRAGGDTFSSGANVLTF	TGTGCCAGCAGTTTTCGAGCTGGTGGGGACACATTTAGCTCTGGGGCCAACGTCCTGACTTTC
TRBD1	.	TRBV9	TRBJ2-5	CASGRTGSQETQYF	TGTGCCAGCGGGAGGACAGGGAGCCAAGAGACCCAGTACTTC
.	.	TRBV9	TRBJ2-3	CASSVEASTDTQYF	TGTGCCAGCAGCGTAGAGGCCAGCACAGATACGCAGTATTTT
.	.	TRBV21-1	TRBJ2-7	CASQLRLAGGTYEQYF	TGTGCCAGCCAACTGCGACTAGCGGGAGGGACCTACGAGCAGTACTTC
.	.	TRBV5-1	TRBJ1-1	CASSVGLRLNLTEAFF	TGCGCCAGCAGCGTTGGGCTGAGACTGAACCTTACTGAAGCTTTCTTT
.	.	TRBV3-1/TRBV3-2	TRBJ2-3	CASSQSTDTQYF	TGTGCCAGCAGCCAGAGCACAGATACGCAGTATTTT
.	.	TRBV7-9	TRBJ2-2	CASSSSTSGTPNTGELFF	TGTGCCAGCAGCTCCTCGACCTCCGGGACACCAAACACCGGGGAGCTGTTTTTT
.	.	TRBV28	TRBJ1-1	CASESPGRDTEAFF	TGTGCCAGCGAGTCTCCAGGACGAGACACTGAAGCTTTCTTT
.	.	TRBV30	TRBJ2-1	CAWSATRRNEQFF	TGTGCCTGGAGTGCTACTAGACGGAATGAGCAGTTCTTC
.	.	TRBV30	TRBJ1-6	CAWSRGAENSPLHF	TGTGCCTGGAGTCGCGGGGCCGAGAATTCACCCCTCCACTTT
TRBD1	.	TRBV29-1	TRBJ2-4	CSVVRGQGSDIQYF	TGCAGCGTTGTCAGGGGACAGGGATCGGACATTCAGTACTTC
.	.	TRBV7-8	TRBJ1-1	CASSPQFTEAFF	TGTGCCAGCAGCCCCCAGTTCACTGAAGCTTTCTTT
.	.	TRBV5-1	TRBJ2-2	CASSLTTNTGELFF	TGCGCCAGCAGCTTGACCACGAACACCGGGGAGCTGTTTTTT
.	.	TRBV6-5	TRBJ1-1	CASSQDGFEAFF	TGTGCCAGCAGTCAGGACGGGTTTGAAGCTTTCTTT
TRBD1	.	TRBV4-2	TRBJ2-7	CASSQDLGTGGAEQYF	TGTGCCAGCAGCCAAGATCTTGGGACAGGGGGCGCCGAGCAGTACTTC
.	.	TRBV2	TRBJ2-5	CASNKESGQETQYF	TGTGCCAGCAATAAGGAAAGCGGCCAAGAGACCCAGTACTTC